The rows below give T cell receptor beta chains drawn from one sample of a study of cytomegalovirus exposure and HLA in healthy donors. Assay used: immunoSEQ multiplex PCR; TCRdb lists only in-frame clones, some missing. The table has over 55,000 clones, 90% seen once. Sequencing was carried out using PBMCs. These receptor sequences come from a man aged 18 to 35 in good health and CMV-seronegative. The CDR3 runs from the conserved cysteine through the conserved F or W. Each record gives: J gene, V gene, CDR3 length, D gene, clone size, CDR3 DNA, CDR3 protein. The D gene is left open where the match is weak. Clone sizes are given selectively: once, few, many, or a class where the clone is expanded.

TRBJ2-7	TRBV28	15	TRBD2	NA	TGTGCCAGCAGTTTAGGGGGAGCGGGAGACTACGAGCAGTACTTC	CASSLGGAGDYEQYF
TRBJ1-5	TRBV19	15	NA	NA	TGTGCCACGCAAACCCAGGGGTTTGGGAATCAGCCCCAGCATTTT	CATQTQGFGNQPQHF
TRBJ1-2	TRBV9	14	NA	NA	TGTGCCAGCAGCGTAGATATAGGGGTAGAGGGCTACACCTTC	CASSVDIGVEGYTF
TRBJ2-5	TRBV25-1	15	TRBD1	NA	TGTGCCAGCAGTGAGTCGACAGGGCGCGGGGAGACCCAGTACTTC	CASSESTGRGETQYF
TRBJ2-1	TRBV2	13	NA	few	TGTGCCAGCAGTGAAGAGGGGTACAATGAGCAGTTCTTC	CASSEEGYNEQFF
TRBJ1-1	TRBV14	16	TRBD1	NA	TGTGCCAGCAGCCAAGCCCGGGACAGCCTGAACACTGAAGCTTTCTTT	CASSQARDSLNTEAFF
TRBJ2-4	TRBV28	11	TRBD2	NA	TGTGCCAGCAGTATTGGCGGGAGTGCGAACTTC	CASSIGGSANF
TRBJ1-2	TRBV28	13	NA	NA	TGTGCCAGCAGCGAGGGACACTTCTATGGCTACACCTTC	CASSEGHFYGYTF
TRBJ2-3	TRBV2	16	TRBD1	NA	TGTGCCAGCAGCAGAACAGGGGATGGGCGCACAGATACGCAGTATTTT	CASSRTGDGRTDTQYF
TRBJ2-7	TRBV18	13	TRBD1	NA	TGTGCCAGCTCACAGGACAGGGACTCTATCAAGTACTTC	CASSQDRDSIKYF
TRBJ2-5	TRBV29-1	15	TRBD2	NA	TGCAGCGCTGAGGTCGGGGGAGGGCGGGGAGAGACCCAGTACTTC	CSAEVGGGRGETQYF
TRBJ1-5	TRBV10-2	15	TRBD1	NA	TGCGCCAGCAGACAGACAGGGGGCGGCAATCAGCCCCAGCATTTT	CASRQTGGGNQPQHF
TRBJ2-1	TRBV2	11	NA	NA	TGTGCCAGCAGGGTCAGGGGTCTACAGTTCTTC	CASRVRGLQFF
TRBJ1-5	TRBV19	16	NA	once	TGTGCCAGTAGTATGTCAGGTGTCTTCTTTAATCAGCCCCAGCATTTT	CASSMSGVFFNQPQHF
TRBJ2-3	TRBV5-6	15	NA	NA	TGTGCCAGCAGCCCCGCGGTGGCGGGCACAGATACGCAGTATTTT	CASSPAVAGTDTQYF
TRBJ2-7	TRBV19	15	TRBD2	NA	TGTGCCAGTAGCCTTGCCCCGGGAGGGCCATACGAGCAGTACTTC	CASSLAPGGPYEQYF
TRBJ1-4	TRBV28	14	NA	NA	TGTGCCAGCAGTTTGGCAGGCTCTAATGAAAAACTGTTTTTT	CASSLAGSNEKLFF
TRBJ2-7	TRBV21-1	16	NA	NA	TGTGCCAGCAGCAAACCCACCAGGGTAACCTACGACGAGCAGTACTTC	CASSKPTRVTYDEQYF
TRBJ2-3	TRBV2	15	NA	NA	TGTGCCAGCAAGAAGGGGACTGCACGTGCAGATACGCAGTATTTT	CASKKGTARADTQYF
TRBJ2-2	TRBV29-1	15	TRBD2	NA	TGCAGCGTTGCCGGGACTAGCGGTGACACCGGGGAGCTGTTTTTT	CSVAGTSGDTGELFF
TRBJ1-1	TRBV6-5	13	TRBD1	NA	TGTGCCAGCAGTTTTTGGGACAGCACTGAAGCTTTCTTT	CASSFWDSTEAFF
TRBJ2-7	TRBV7-8	15	NA	NA	TGTGCCAGCAGCCGGTCTATACTAGGAACGGACGAGCAGTACTTC	CASSRSILGTDEQYF
TRBJ2-2	TRBV28	14	TRBD1	NA	TGTGCCAGCTTGACAGGGCTATTCCCCGGGGAGCTGTTTTTT	CASLTGLFPGELFF
TRBJ2-2	TRBV2	15	NA	NA	TGTGCCAGCATTCGGGCTAGCCAAAACACCGGGGAGCTGTTTTTT	CASIRASQNTGELFF
TRBJ1-1	TRBV6-5	16	TRBD1	NA	TGTGCCAGCAGTTACGGGGACAGGGATTTCCTTACTGAAGCTTTCTTT	CASSYGDRDFLTEAFF
TRBJ2-3	TRBV10-3	14	TRBD1	NA	TGTGCCATCAGCAGGACAGGGGGCACAGATACGCAGTATTTT	CAISRTGGTDTQYF
TRBJ2-7	TRBV30	11	NA	NA	TGTGCCTCGTGGGGCCTCTACGAGCAGTACTTC	CASWGLYEQYF
TRBJ1-1	TRBV19	11	NA	NA	TGTGCCAGTAGTAGACACCTTGAAGCTTTCTTT	CASSRHLEAFF
TRBJ2-1	TRBV4-2	16	TRBD2	many	TGTGCCAGCAGCCAAGAAGCGGGAGGAACCTACAATGAGCAGTTCTTC	CASSQEAGGTYNEQFF